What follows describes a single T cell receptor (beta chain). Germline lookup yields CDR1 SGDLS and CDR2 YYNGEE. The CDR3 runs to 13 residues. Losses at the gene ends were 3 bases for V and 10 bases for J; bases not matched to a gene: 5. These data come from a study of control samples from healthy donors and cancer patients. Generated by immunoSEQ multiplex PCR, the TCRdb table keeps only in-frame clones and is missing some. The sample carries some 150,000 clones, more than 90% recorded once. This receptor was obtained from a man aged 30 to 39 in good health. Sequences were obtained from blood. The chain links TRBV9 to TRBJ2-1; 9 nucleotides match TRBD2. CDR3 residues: CASSDRLADEQFF. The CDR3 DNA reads TGTGCCAGCAGCGATCGACTAGCGGACGAGCAGTTCTTC.